These T cell receptor beta chains were read from a single sample in a study of radiation and T cells in renal cell carcinoma. The repertoire was sequenced with immunoSEQ multiplex PCR; TCRdb's copy has only in-frame clones and lacks some. The sample lists about 130,000 clones; over 75% were seen once. The sequencing used blood, collected from a patient whose treatment included radiotherapy and nephrectomy. Source of these receptors: a woman in her forties or fifties with renal cell carcinoma. CDR3s include the opening cysteine and the closing phenylalanine or tryptophan. The D gene is left open where the match is weak. Not all rows give a size; the values are once, few, many and, for expanded clones, a class.

TRBV9	TRBJ2-1	TRBD2	-	TGTGCCAGCAGCGTAGCACTAGCGGGGGCTCATGAGCAGTTCTTC	CASSVALAGAHEQFF
TRBV18	TRBJ2-3	TRBD1	once	TGTGCCAGCTCAGGACAGGGGGGACGTTCAGATACGCAGTATTTT	CASSGQGGRSDTQYF
TRBV4-3	TRBJ2-1	-	-	TGCGCCAGCAGCCAAGAACGAGGGGGGGCCTTTGAGCAGTTCTTC	CASSQERGGAFEQFF
TRBV4-3	TRBJ1-1	-	few	TGCGCCAGCAGCCAAGGGCAGGGGGAAGCTTTCTTT	CASSQGQGEAFF
TRBV6-4	TRBJ1-3	-	-	TGTGCCAGCAGGGGGAGGGGTTCGGATTCTGGAAACACCATATATTTT	CASRGRGSDSGNTIYF
TRBV7-2	TRBJ2-7	-	-	TGTGCCAGCAGCTTAGAGGGGTCGGGGTCCTACGAGCAGTACTTC	CASSLEGSGSYEQYF
TRBV6-6	TRBJ1-1	-	few	TGTGCCAGCAGTTACTCGAGATGGGAGAACACTGAAGCTTTCTTT	CASSYSRWENTEAFF
TRBV29-1	TRBJ2-2	-	few	TGCAGCGTTGATCGGGCCGGCACCGGGGAGCTGTTTTTT	CSVDRAGTGELFF
TRBV5-1	TRBJ2-5	-	-	TGCGCCAGCAGCCTGGGACGGCGGATGGAGACCCAGTACTTC	CASSLGRRMETQYF
TRBV5-1	TRBJ1-2	-	-	TGCGCCAGCAGCTTGGGATCGGGAGGCTATGGCTACACCTTC	CASSLGSGGYGYTF
TRBV19	TRBJ1-2	-	-	TGTGCCAGTAGTCCCTCGACAGGCTACTATGGCTACACCTTC	CASSPSTGYYGYTF
TRBV7-9	TRBJ2-2	-	-	TGTGCCAGCACCCGGAGTACCGGGGAGCTGTTTTTT	CASTRSTGELFF
TRBV5-1	TRBJ1-5	-	-	TGCGCCAGCAGCCAACTAGGGGGGGATAGCAATCAGCCCCAGCATTTT	CASSQLGGDSNQPQHF
TRBV30	TRBJ2-5	TRBD2	-	TGTGCCTGGAGTATCAGGCGGGGGGTGGGAGAGACCCAGTACTTC	CAWSIRRGVGETQYF
TRBV11-2	TRBJ2-1	TRBD2	-	TGTGCCAGCACCTGGAGTAGCGGGGGTGTGAGTGAGCAGTTCTTC	CASTWSSGGVSEQFF
TRBV7-8	TRBJ2-7	TRBD1	-	TGTGCCAGCAGCTTAGGGTCCGCGAGGGGGCTCGGCTACGAGCAGTACTTC	CASSLGSARGLGYEQYF
TRBV5-5	TRBJ1-2	-	few	TGTGCCAGCAGCTTGGAACAGGGATATGGCTACACCTTC	CASSLEQGYGYTF
TRBV7-3	TRBJ2-3	TRBD2	-	TGTGCCAGCAGCTCCTCTGGAGCGGGGGGCACAGATACGCAGTATTTT	CASSSSGAGGTDTQYF
TRBV6-5	TRBJ2-7	TRBD2	-	TGTGCCAGCAGTTCTCTAGCGGGCCCCTACGAGCAGTACTTC	CASSSLAGPYEQYF
TRBV6-5	TRBJ2-7	-	-	TGTGCCAGCAGTTACGGTGGGTTAGCGCCCTACGAGCAGTACTTC	CASSYGGLAPYEQYF
TRBV15	TRBJ1-3	-	-	TGTGCCACCAGCAGAGATCCCTCCACAGGGCATCTTTCTGGAAACACCATATATTTT	CATSRDPSTGHLSGNTIYF
TRBV2	TRBJ2-2	TRBD1	few	TGTGCCAGCAGTGAAGAGGGGGCAACCGGGGAGCTGTTTTTT	CASSEEGATGELFF
TRBV7-6	TRBJ1-2	-	-	TGTGCCAGCAGCTCGTTGACAGGCAGTAACTATGGCTACACCTTC	CASSSLTGSNYGYTF
TRBV6-1	TRBJ2-7	-	-	TGTGCCAGCAAGACTCAGGGGGGCCGTATACACGAGCAGTACTTC	CASKTQGGRIHEQYF
TRBV6-6	TRBJ2-3	-	-	TGTGCCAGCAGTTACGATATAGCGCCGCAGTATTTT	CASSYDIAPQYF
TRBV5-1	TRBJ1-4	TRBD1	-	TGCGCCAGCAGCCGCCAGACAGGGGTAAATGAAAAACTGTTTTTT	CASSRQTGVNEKLFF
TRBV9	TRBJ2-6	-	-	TGTGCCAGCAGCGTATTGGGCTCTGGGGCCAACGTCCTGACTTTC	CASSVLGSGANVLTF
TRBV14	TRBJ2-2	-	-	TGTGCCAGCAGCCAAGCGGGACTTTACACCGGGGAGCTGTTTTTT	CASSQAGLYTGELFF
TRBV12-5	TRBJ1-3	-	-	TGTGCTAGTGGTTTGCCACGGAGTACTGGAAACACCATATATTTT	CASGLPRSTGNTIYF
TRBV7-3	TRBJ1-6	TRBD1	-	TGTGCCAGCAGCTCGGGACAGGGGGTAGTGTCACCCCTCCACTTT	CASSSGQGVVSPLHF